This TCR beta chain was sequenced for a study of blood T cell repertoires in COVID-19. There are 14 residues in the CDR3. Germline V gives CDR1 LNHDA, CDR2 SQIVND (reference sequence). Trimming left V 6 bases short and J 2 bases short, with 13 bases between. The authors' processing: Reference gene primers were amplified, and this amplification served to estimate nucleated cell counts. Libraries were prepared by immunoSEQ multiplex PCR; TCRdb keeps only in-frame clonotypes and omits some of them. V and J calls and clone size are those listed in that table; D and trimming were worked out from the DNA. The sample consists of about 160,000 clones, approximately 90% of them appearing once.

The sequence came from a woman between 65 and 79 years old with COVID-19, enrolled during active disease. The sample consisted of peripheral blood. V gene TRBV19 combines with J gene TRBJ1-1; maybe TRBD1 (6 bases). CDR3 nucleotides: TGTGCCAGTAGCCGTACAGGGTCTAACACTGAAGCTTTCTTT. Translating gives CASSRTGSNTEAFF.